This is a list of T cell receptor beta chains from one sample in a study of cytomegalovirus exposure and HLA in healthy donors. Assay: immunoSEQ multiplex PCR; the TCRdb copy retains only in-frame clones and omits some. The repertoire has approximately 160,000 clones, over 70% of them found once; the top ten carry roughly 7.3%. The sample comprised PBMCs. The receptors derive from a male donor in good health and CMV-seropositive. The CDR3 runs from the conserved cysteine through the conserved F or W. Each record gives: V gene, D gene, J gene, clone size, CDR3 protein, CDR3 DNA. D genes are given only for firm matches. Not every row has a clone size; where given, it reads once, few, many or a size class.

v_gene: TRBV9; d_gene: NA; j_gene: TRBJ1-3; abundance: NA; CDR3aa: CASSERPVGGIGNTIYF; CDR3nt: TGTGCCAGCAGCGAGCGTCCGGTGGGAGGGATCGGAAACACCATATATTTT
v_gene: TRBV27; d_gene: NA; j_gene: TRBJ1-3; abundance: NA; CDR3aa: CASRVTSSGNTIYF; CDR3nt: TGTGCCAGCAGAGTGACTAGCTCTGGAAACACCATATATTTT
v_gene: TRBV5-1; d_gene: TRBD2; j_gene: TRBJ2-1; abundance: once; CDR3aa: CASSLLTSGDNEQFF; CDR3nt: TGCGCCAGCAGCTTGCTCACTAGCGGGGACAATGAGCAGTTCTTC
v_gene: TRBV2; d_gene: TRBD2; j_gene: TRBJ2-2; abundance: NA; CDR3aa: CASSDYTGTSGGSNTGELFF; CDR3nt: TGTGCCAGCAGTGACTACACCGGGACTAGCGGGGGGTCCAACACCGGGGAGCTGTTTTTT
v_gene: TRBV13; d_gene: TRBD1; j_gene: TRBJ1-2; abundance: NA; CDR3aa: CASSLFVDRATYGYTF; CDR3nt: TGTGCCAGCAGCTTATTTGTGGACAGGGCTACCTATGGCTACACCTTC
v_gene: TRBV6-5; d_gene: TRBD1; j_gene: TRBJ2-7; abundance: NA; CDR3aa: CASSYTRTGRGEQYF; CDR3nt: TGTGCCAGCAGTTACACCCGGACAGGGCGAGGGGAGCAGTACTTC
v_gene: TRBV7-3; d_gene: TRBD2; j_gene: TRBJ2-3; abundance: NA; CDR3aa: CASSLNTGGSTDTQYF; CDR3nt: TGTGCCAGCAGCTTAAATACGGGAGGGTCCACAGATACGCAGTATTTT
v_gene: TRBV29-1; d_gene: TRBD1; j_gene: TRBJ1-2; abundance: once; CDR3aa: CSVDGQGDYGYTF; CDR3nt: TGCAGCGTAGACGGACAGGGCGACTATGGCTACACCTTC
v_gene: TRBV6-5; d_gene: NA; j_gene: TRBJ1-2; abundance: once; CDR3aa: CASSWGDSNYGYTF; CDR3nt: TGTGCCAGCAGTTGGGGGGACTCTAACTATGGCTACACCTTC
v_gene: TRBV10-2; d_gene: TRBD1; j_gene: TRBJ1-1; abundance: NA; CDR3aa: CASRDRRNTEAFF; CDR3nt: TGCGCCAGCAGGGACAGGAGGAACACTGAAGCTTTCTTT
v_gene: TRBV9; d_gene: NA; j_gene: TRBJ2-3; abundance: NA; CDR3aa: CASSPVGGTTDTQYF; CDR3nt: TGTGCCAGCAGCCCCGTGGGGGGTACGACAGATACGCAGTATTTT
v_gene: TRBV15; d_gene: TRBD1; j_gene: TRBJ1-1; abundance: once; CDR3aa: CATSRDHRGRRMNTEAFF; CDR3nt: TGTGCCACCAGCAGAGATCACAGGGGGCGTCGTATGAACACTGAAGCTTTCTTT
v_gene: TRBV5-1; d_gene: TRBD1; j_gene: TRBJ1-1; abundance: NA; CDR3aa: CASSLVGQGNEAFF; CDR3nt: TGCGCCAGCAGCTTGGTGGGACAGGGGAATGAAGCTTTCTTT
v_gene: TRBV27; d_gene: TRBD1; j_gene: TRBJ1-4; abundance: once; CDR3aa: CAELEGAREKLFF; CDR3nt: TGTGCCGAATTAGAGGGGGCTCGAGAAAAACTGTTTTTT
v_gene: TRBV7-9; d_gene: NA; j_gene: TRBJ2-7; abundance: NA; CDR3aa: CASSFDSYEQYF; CDR3nt: TGTGCCAGCAGCTTCGACAGCTACGAGCAGTACTTC
v_gene: TRBV18; d_gene: TRBD1; j_gene: TRBJ1-1; abundance: NA; CDR3aa: CASSQRRTGGLEAFF; CDR3nt: TGTGCCAGCTCACAGAGGAGGACAGGGGGGCTTGAAGCTTTCTTT
v_gene: TRBV30; d_gene: NA; j_gene: TRBJ2-2; abundance: NA; CDR3aa: CAWDSGGSSTGELFF; CDR3nt: TGTGCCTGGGACTCAGGAGGGAGTTCCACCGGGGAGCTGTTTTTT
v_gene: TRBV7-9; d_gene: TRBD1; j_gene: TRBJ2-7; abundance: NA; CDR3aa: CASSSWTGVNEQYF; CDR3nt: TGTGCCAGCAGCTCATGGACAGGGGTGAACGAGCAGTACTTC
v_gene: TRBV7-6; d_gene: TRBD1; j_gene: TRBJ1-2; abundance: NA; CDR3aa: CASSDTKTGDYYGYTF; CDR3nt: TGTGCCAGCAGCGATACAAAAACAGGGGACTACTATGGCTACACCTTC
v_gene: TRBV5-5; d_gene: TRBD1; j_gene: TRBJ2-3; abundance: NA; CDR3aa: CASSSTRDRGRDTQYF; CDR3nt: TGTGCCAGCAGCTCAACAAGGGACAGGGGGAGAGATACGCAGTATTTT
v_gene: TRBV5-1; d_gene: NA; j_gene: TRBJ2-6; abundance: once; CDR3aa: CASSPLSGANVLTF; CDR3nt: TGCGCCAGCAGCCCTCTCTCTGGGGCCAACGTCCTGACTTTC
v_gene: TRBV6-6; d_gene: TRBD2; j_gene: TRBJ2-7; abundance: few; CDR3aa: CASSSGGGAGEQYF; CDR3nt: TGTGCCAGCAGTTCCGGCGGGGGGGCCGGGGAGCAGTACTTC